Sequencing of this T cell receptor beta chain was carried out in a study of cytomegalovirus exposure and HLA in healthy donors. Worth noting for this clone: What it binds is not known.

The CDR3 spans 14 residues. V lost 5 bases and J lost 11, with 16 bases in between. Germline V gene data show CDR1 as SGHAT and CDR2 as FQNNGV. Findings of the study overall: Three chains tied to CMV proved CMV antigen-specific in vitro.

Profiled with immunoSEQ multiplex PCR; TCRdb holds only in-frame clones, not every one. The data contain about 360,000 clones, more than 80% of them singletons. The receptor's source is a woman aged 18-35 years in good health and CMV-seronegative. The chain recombines TRBV11-2 with TRBJ1-6, with D perhaps TRBD1 (5 bases). The sequenced sample was PBMCs. For the CDR3, the DNA is TGTGCCAGCAGCCTACCGCGGGACGGTCCACCCCTCCACTTT. Translating gives CASSLPRDGPPLHF.